This TCR beta chain derives from a study of blood T cell repertoires in COVID-19. Study-wide background: The samples span acute and convalescent COVID-19 from the United States, Italy and Spain.

The age range of participants was about 18 to 89 years, with residence in 20 to 25 US areas. Allocation to cohorts depended on clinical history reported by the participants. Authors' data handling: By means of reference gene primer amplification, nucleated cell counts were estimated. Data came from immunoSEQ multiplex PCR; TCRdb stores just in-frame clones and leaves some out. V and J calls and clone size are those listed in that table; D and trimming were worked out from the DNA. The table shows 200,000 to 250,000 clones, with around 84% occurring only once. The CDR3 is 17 residues long. Germline trimming cut 3 bases from V and 0 bases from J; bases unmatched to any gene: 3. Germline-derived CDR1 and CDR2 are MGHRA and YSYEKL.

Specimen: PBMCs or T cells enriched from blood (not recorded which). The rearrangement links TRBV4-1 to TRBJ2-3; 13 nucleotides line up with TRBD2. This TCR was recovered from a man aged 35-49 years who had recovered from COVID-19. CDR3 residues: CASSHQLAGGSTDTQYF. DNA for the CDR3: TGCGCCAGCAGCCACCAACTAGCGGGGGGGAGCACAGATACGCAGTATTTT.